This T cell receptor (beta chain) was identified during a study of shared clonotypes between healthy human individuals. CDR1 and CDR2 (germline): SGHRS, YFSETQ. The CDR3 totals 15 residues. V trimming: 0 bases; J trimming: 2 bases; junction bases outside the gene matches: 3. Using immunoSEQ multiplex PCR, the repertoire was profiled, and TCRdb retains in-frame clones only, with some absent. The sample holds under 1,100,000 clones, more than 75% seen once. This clone has just a few counts. Sequences were obtained from memory CD4+ T cells from PBMCs. Subset: CD45RA-negative fraction. The chain links TRBV5-1 to TRBJ2-3; 7 bases are shared with TRBD2. The sequence came from a man younger than 35 in good health. Some clones in this sample may be carry-over from other donors' samples. The CDR3: CASSLAAGDTDTQYF. The CDR3 DNA reads as TGCGCCAGCAGCTTGGCGGCGGGAGACACAGATACGCAGTATTTT.